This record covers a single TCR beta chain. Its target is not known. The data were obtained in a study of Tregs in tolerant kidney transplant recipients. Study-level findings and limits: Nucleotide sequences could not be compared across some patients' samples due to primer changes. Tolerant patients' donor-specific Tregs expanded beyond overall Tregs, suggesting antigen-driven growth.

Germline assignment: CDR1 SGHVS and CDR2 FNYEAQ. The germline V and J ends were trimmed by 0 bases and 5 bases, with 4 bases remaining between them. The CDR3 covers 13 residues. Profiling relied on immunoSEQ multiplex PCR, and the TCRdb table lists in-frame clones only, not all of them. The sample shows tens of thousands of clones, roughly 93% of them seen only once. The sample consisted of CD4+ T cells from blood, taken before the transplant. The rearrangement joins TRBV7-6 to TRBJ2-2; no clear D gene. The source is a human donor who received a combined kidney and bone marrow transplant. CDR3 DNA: TGTGCCAGCAGCTTAGCTTTAACCGGGGAGCTGTTTTTT. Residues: CASSLALTGELFF.